Described below is a single TCR beta chain sequence and its context. Its cognate antigen is unknown. At one end, the junction sequence differs from germline, possibly due to a read error. TCRdb called the multiplex PCR reads again in MiXCR, with one record for every CDR3 protein. The sample yields approximately 140,000 distinct CDR3 sequences, approximately 30% seen once. The CDR3 covers 15 residues. The germline gives CDR1 SGDLS, CDR2 YYNGEE. Axillary draining lymph nodes of breast cancer patients supplied the node samples. This entry is derived from a study of breast tumors, draining lymph nodes, adjacent tissues. Study findings and constraints: Data fit most tumor T cells coming from lymph node, expanding in tumor. That most tumor T cells come from lymph nodes remained unproven.

The chain uses TRBV9 and TRBJ2-3; 7 bases match TRBD2. The TCR comes from a female donor with breast cancer. Some clones in this sample may be carry-over from other donors' samples. Specimen: axillary lymph node tissue. CDR3 sequence reads: CAGSTTAGKTDTQYF. The CDR3 DNA is TGCGCCGGCAGCACTACAGCGGGGAAGACAGATACGCAGTATTTT.